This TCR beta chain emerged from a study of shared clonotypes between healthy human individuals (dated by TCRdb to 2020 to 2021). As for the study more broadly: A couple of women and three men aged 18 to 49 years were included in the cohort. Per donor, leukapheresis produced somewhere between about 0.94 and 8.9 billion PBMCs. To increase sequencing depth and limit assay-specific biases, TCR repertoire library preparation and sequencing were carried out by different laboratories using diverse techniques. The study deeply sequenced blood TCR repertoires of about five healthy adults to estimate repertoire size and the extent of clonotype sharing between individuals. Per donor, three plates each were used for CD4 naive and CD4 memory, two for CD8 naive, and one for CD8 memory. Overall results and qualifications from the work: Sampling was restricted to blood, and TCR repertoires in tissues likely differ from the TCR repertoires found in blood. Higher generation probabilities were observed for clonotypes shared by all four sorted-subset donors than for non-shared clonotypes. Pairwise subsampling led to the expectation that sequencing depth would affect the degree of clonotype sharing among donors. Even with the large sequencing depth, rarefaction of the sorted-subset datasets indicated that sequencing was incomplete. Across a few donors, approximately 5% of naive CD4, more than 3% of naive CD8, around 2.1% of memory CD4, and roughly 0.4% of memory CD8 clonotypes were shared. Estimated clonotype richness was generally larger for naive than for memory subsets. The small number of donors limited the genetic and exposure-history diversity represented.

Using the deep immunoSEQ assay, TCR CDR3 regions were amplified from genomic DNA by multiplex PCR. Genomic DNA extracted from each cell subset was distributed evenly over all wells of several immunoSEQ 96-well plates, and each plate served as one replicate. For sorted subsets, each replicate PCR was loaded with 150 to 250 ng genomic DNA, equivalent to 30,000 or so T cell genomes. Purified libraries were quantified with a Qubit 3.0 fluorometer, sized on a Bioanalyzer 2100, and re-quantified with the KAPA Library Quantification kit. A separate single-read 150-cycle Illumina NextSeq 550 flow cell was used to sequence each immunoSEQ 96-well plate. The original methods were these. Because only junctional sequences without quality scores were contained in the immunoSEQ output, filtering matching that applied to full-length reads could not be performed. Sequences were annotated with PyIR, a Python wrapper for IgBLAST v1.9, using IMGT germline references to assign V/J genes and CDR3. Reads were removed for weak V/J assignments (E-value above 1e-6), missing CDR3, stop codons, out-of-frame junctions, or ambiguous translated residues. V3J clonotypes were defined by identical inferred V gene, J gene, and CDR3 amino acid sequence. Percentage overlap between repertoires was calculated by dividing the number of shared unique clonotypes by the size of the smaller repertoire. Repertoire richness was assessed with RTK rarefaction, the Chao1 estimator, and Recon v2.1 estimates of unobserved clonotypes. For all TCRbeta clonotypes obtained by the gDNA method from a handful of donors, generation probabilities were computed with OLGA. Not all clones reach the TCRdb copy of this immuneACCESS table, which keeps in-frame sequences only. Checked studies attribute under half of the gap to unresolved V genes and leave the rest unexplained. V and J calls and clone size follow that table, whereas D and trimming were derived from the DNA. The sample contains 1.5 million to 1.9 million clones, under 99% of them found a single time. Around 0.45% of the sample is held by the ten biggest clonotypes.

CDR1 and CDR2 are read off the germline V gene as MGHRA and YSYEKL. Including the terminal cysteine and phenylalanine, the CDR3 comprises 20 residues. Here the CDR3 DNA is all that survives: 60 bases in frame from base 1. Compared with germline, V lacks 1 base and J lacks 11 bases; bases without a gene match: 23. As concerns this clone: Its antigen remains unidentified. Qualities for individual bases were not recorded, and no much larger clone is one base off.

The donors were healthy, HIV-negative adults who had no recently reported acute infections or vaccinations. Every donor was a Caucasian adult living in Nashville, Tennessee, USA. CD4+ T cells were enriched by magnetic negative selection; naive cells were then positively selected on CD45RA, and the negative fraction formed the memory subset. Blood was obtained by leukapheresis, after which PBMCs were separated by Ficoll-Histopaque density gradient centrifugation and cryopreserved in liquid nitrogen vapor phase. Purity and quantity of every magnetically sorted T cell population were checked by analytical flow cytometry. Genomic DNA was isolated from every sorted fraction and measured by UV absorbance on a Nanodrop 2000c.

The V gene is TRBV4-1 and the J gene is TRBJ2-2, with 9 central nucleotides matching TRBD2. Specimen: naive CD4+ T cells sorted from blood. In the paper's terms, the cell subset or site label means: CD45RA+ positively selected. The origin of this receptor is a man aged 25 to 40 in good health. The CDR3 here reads CASSQVLVSSGNTFLRELFF. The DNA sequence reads TGCGCCAGCAGCCAAGTCTTGGTTTCTAGCGGGAATACTTTCCTGAGAGAGCTGTTTTTT.